Listed below are T cell receptor beta chains from one sample, sequenced in a study of cytomegalovirus exposure and HLA in healthy donors. This table comes from immunoSEQ multiplex PCR, and its TCRdb copy is limited to in-frame clones, with some not included. The sample lists some 250,000 clones, roughly 80% occurring once. Sequenced sample: PBMCs. Receptors originate from a woman in her thirties or forties in good health and CMV-seropositive. CDR3s include the opening cysteine and the closing phenylalanine or tryptophan. The size entry is marked missing in some rows and otherwise reads once, few, many or a size class.

j_call v_call clone_size cdr3_aa
TRBJ1-1 TRBV5-1 NA CASSLSGDTEAFF
TRBJ2-7 TRBV7-2 NA CASSLDGGPPSYEQYF
TRBJ1-6 TRBV7-2 few CASSLEGGISSPLHF
TRBJ2-4 TRBV5-6 NA CASSLREDLAKNIQYF
TRBJ2-7 TRBV28 NA CASSSTRTSGSYEQYF
TRBJ2-6 TRBV28 NA CASSLGGAGANVLTF
TRBJ2-5 TRBV5-1 NA CASSPALGPRAGEQYF
TRBJ2-4 TRBV30 NA CAWSDKGLAAKNIQYF
TRBJ1-4 TRBV30 NA CAWSTRDNNEKLFF
TRBJ2-1 TRBV1 NA CTSSQEASVAANASYNEQFF
TRBJ1-5 TRBV4-2 NA CASSQGDRDNRPQHF